The rows below give T cell receptor beta chains drawn from one sample of a study of blood T cell repertoires in COVID-19. Data came from immunoSEQ multiplex PCR; TCRdb stores just in-frame clones and leaves some out. The profile shows around 240,000 clones, 65% to 90% of them singletons. Sequenced sample: peripheral blood. The receptors shown here come from a woman aged 50 to 60 with acute or convalescent COVID-19. Each CDR3 is given with its conserved first and last residue. The order of the fields is V gene, J gene, D gene, clone size, CDR3 protein, CDR3 DNA. The D gene is left open where the match is weak. Part of the rows lack a size; the others show once, few, many or a class for expanded clones.

TRBV5-1	TRBJ1-4	NA	NA	CASSAQAREKLFF	TGCGCCAGCAGTGCACAGGCCCGTGAAAAACTGTTTTTT
TRBV5-1	TRBJ2-4	NA	NA	CASSRFETSDIQYF	TGCGCCAGCAGCCGTTTCGAGACTAGTGACATTCAGTACTTC
TRBV10-3	TRBJ1-3	NA	NA	CAITSRSFSGNTIYF	TGTGCCATCACATCCAGGTCGTTCTCTGGAAACACCATATATTTT
TRBV6-5	TRBJ2-7	TRBD2	NA	CASQIRTSGAYEQYF	TGTGCCAGCCAGATTAGGACTAGCGGGGCCTACGAGCAGTACTTC
TRBV2	TRBJ2-3	TRBD2	few	CASKGLAGELVDTQYF	TGTGCCAGCAAGGGACTAGCGGGAGAGTTGGTAGATACGCAGTATTTT
TRBV24-1	TRBJ2-3	NA	NA	CATRESGSTDTQYF	TGTGCCACCAGGGAGAGTGGCAGCACAGATACGCAGTATTTT
TRBV19	TRBJ2-5	TRBD2	NA	CASSQAGGPPETQYF	TGTGCCAGTAGTCAAGCGGGGGGGCCCCCAGAGACCCAGTACTTC
TRBV6-4	TRBJ1-1	TRBD1	once	CASSVQGNLNTEAFF	TGTGCCAGCAGCGTACAGGGGAATCTGAACACTGAAGCTTTCTTT
TRBV2	TRBJ1-6	TRBD1	NA	CASETGANSPLHF	TGTGCCAGCGAGACAGGGGCTAATTCACCCCTCCACTTT
TRBV11-1	TRBJ2-3	NA	few	CASSLVPGATDTQYF	TGTGCCAGCAGCTTAGTGCCAGGGGCCACAGATACGCAGTATTTT
TRBV29-1	TRBJ2-5	NA	NA	CSVVRETQYF	TGCAGCGTTGTCCGGGAGACCCAGTACTTC
TRBV3-1/TRBV3-2	TRBJ2-2	TRBD1	NA	CASSQLIGGQELNTGELFF	TGTGCCAGCAGCCAACTAATAGGGGGACAGGAGTTGAACACCGGGGAGCTGTTTTTT
TRBV3-1/TRBV3-2	TRBJ1-5	TRBD1	NA	CASSQDLTGGQPQHF	TGTGCCAGCAGCCAAGATCTGACAGGGGGACAGCCCCAGCATTTT
TRBV21-1	TRBJ1-4	NA	NA	CASSKFPGDVDEKLFF	TGTGCCAGCAGCAAATTCCCGGGGGACGTGGATGAAAAACTGTTTTTT
TRBV5-8	TRBJ2-5	TRBD2	NA	CASSFPSGEQETQYF	TGTGCCAGCAGCTTCCCTAGCGGGGAACAAGAGACCCAGTACTTC
TRBV5-1	TRBJ2-1	NA	NA	CASSLAGLNTQFF	TGCGCCAGCAGCTTGGCCGGACTCAACACGCAGTTCTTC
TRBV18	TRBJ2-3	NA	NA	CASSPPSLRLRYF	TGTGCCAGCTCACCACCAAGCCTACGCCTTCGGTATTTT
TRBV5-1	TRBJ1-3	TRBD1	NA	CASSLVGQGENTIYF	TGCGCCAGCAGCTTGGTCGGACAGGGGGAAAACACCATATATTTT
TRBV2	TRBJ1-3	NA	NA	CASKGRGGNTIYF	TGTGCCAGCAAGGGTCGAGGGGGAAACACCATATATTTT
TRBV18	TRBJ2-1	NA	once	CASSPAGLNNEQFF	TGTGCCAGCTCACCGGCTGGACTAAACAATGAGCAGTTCTTC
TRBV2	TRBJ1-4	NA	NA	CATKPGDWEKLFF	TGTGCCACTAAGCCAGGGGATTGGGAAAAACTGTTTTTT
TRBV7-2	TRBJ1-6	TRBD1	few	CASSPQGGKGSPLHF	TGTGCCAGCAGCCCACAGGGGGGAAAGGGTTCACCCCTCCACTTT
TRBV7-2	TRBJ1-4	NA	NA	CASSISSRNEKLFF	TGTGCCAGCAGCATCTCTAGTCGTAACGAAAAACTGTTTTTT
TRBV2	TRBJ2-7	TRBD2	NA	CASNSGTYEQYF	TGTGCCAGCAATAGCGGGACCTACGAGCAGTACTTC
TRBV3-1/TRBV3-2	TRBJ2-1	TRBD1	NA	CASTQRNRQGEQFF	TGTGCCAGTACGCAGAGGAACCGACAGGGAGAGCAGTTCTTC
TRBV2	TRBJ2-7	NA	NA	CASRPSTRYEQYF	TGTGCCAGCAGACCTAGCACCCGCTACGAGCAGTACTTC
TRBV5-4	TRBJ1-2	NA	NA	CASSLGGGASNYGYTF	TGTGCCAGCAGCTTGGGGGGCGGAGCTTCTAACTATGGCTACACCTTC
TRBV6-6	TRBJ2-1	NA	NA	CASSFREENEQFF	TGTGCCAGCAGTTTTCGGGAAGAGAATGAGCAGTTCTTC
TRBV18	TRBJ2-7	TRBD2	NA	CASSPQGGGEQYF	TGTGCCAGCTCACCACAGGGCGGGGGAGAGCAGTACTTC
TRBV29-1	TRBJ2-3	NA	NA	CSAATATSTDTQYF	TGCAGCGCGGCGACAGCAACTAGCACAGATACGCAGTATTTT
TRBV4-2	TRBJ1-2	NA	few	CASSQSPQTHSNYGYTF	TGTGCCAGCAGCCAATCCCCACAAACCCATTCTAACTATGGCTACACCTTC
TRBV18	TRBJ2-1	TRBD1	NA	CASSPGTGVYNEQFF	TGTGCCAGCTCCCCCGGGACAGGGGTCTACAATGAGCAGTTCTTC
TRBV4-2	TRBJ1-2	TRBD1	NA	CASSEDRGFDYGYTF	TGTGCCAGCAGCGAGGACAGGGGGTTCGACTATGGCTACACCTTC
TRBV14	TRBJ1-4	NA	NA	CASSPGDPNEKLFF	TGTGCCAGCAGCCCCGGAGACCCAAATGAAAAACTGTTTTTT
TRBV5-1	TRBJ2-3	TRBD2	NA	CASNLLTSGRTDTQYF	TGCGCCAGCAACCTACTGACTAGCGGCCGCACAGATACGCAGTATTTT
TRBV7-2	TRBJ1-2	TRBD1	NA	CASSATGRGYTF	TGTGCCAGCAGCGCGACAGGGAGAGGCTACACCTTC
TRBV5-5	TRBJ1-2	TRBD1	NA	CASSGRQGSLSNYGYTF	TGTGCCAGCAGCGGACGACAGGGCTCCCTTTCTAACTATGGCTACACCTTC
TRBV5-1	TRBJ2-3	NA	NA	CASSLDSRDTQYF	TGCGCCAGCAGCTTGGACTCCCGAGATACGCAGTATTTT
TRBV5-1	TRBJ1-2	NA	NA	CASSLDSTYGYTF	TGCGCCAGCAGCTTGGACAGCACCTATGGCTACACCTTC
TRBV7-2	TRBJ2-5	TRBD1	NA	CASSSLGQGTETQYF	TGTGCCAGCAGCTCCCTCGGACAGGGCACAGAGACCCAGTACTTC
TRBV6-2/TRBV6-3	TRBJ1-1	NA	NA	CASSYSRLNTEAFF	TGTGCCAGCAGTTACTCGAGATTGAACACTGAAGCTTTCTTT
TRBV5-5	TRBJ2-1	NA	many	CASSPTGGSYNEQFF	TGTGCCAGCAGCCCTACCGGTGGTTCCTACAATGAGCAGTTCTTC
TRBV5-1	TRBJ1-1	NA	NA	CASSVTGNTEAFF	TGCGCCAGCAGCGTCACAGGGAACACTGAAGCTTTCTTT
TRBV30	TRBJ2-2	TRBD1	NA	CACRRGQTDTGELFF	TGTGCCTGCCGTCGGGGACAGACAGACACCGGGGAGCTGTTTTTT
TRBV5-3	TRBJ2-1	TRBD2	NA	CASRLAGCYEQFF	TGTGCCAGTCGACTAGCGGGATGCTATGAGCAGTTCTTC